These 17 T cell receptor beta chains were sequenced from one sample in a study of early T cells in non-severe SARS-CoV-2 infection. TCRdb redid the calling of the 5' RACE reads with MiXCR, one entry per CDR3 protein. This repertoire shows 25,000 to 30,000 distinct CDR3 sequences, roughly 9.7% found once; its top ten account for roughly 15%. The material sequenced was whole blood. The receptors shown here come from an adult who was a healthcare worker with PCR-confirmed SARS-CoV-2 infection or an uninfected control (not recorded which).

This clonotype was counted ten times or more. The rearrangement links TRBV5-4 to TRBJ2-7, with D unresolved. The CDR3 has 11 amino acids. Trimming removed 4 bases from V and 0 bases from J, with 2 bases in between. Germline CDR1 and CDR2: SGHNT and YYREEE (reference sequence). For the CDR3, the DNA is TGTGCCAGCAGCAACTCCTACGAGCAGTACTTC. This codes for CASSNSYEQYF.

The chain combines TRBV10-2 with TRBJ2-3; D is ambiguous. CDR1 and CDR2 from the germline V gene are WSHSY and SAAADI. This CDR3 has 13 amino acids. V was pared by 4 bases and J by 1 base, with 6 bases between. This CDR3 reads CASSGAGTDTQYF. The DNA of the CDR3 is TGCGCCAGCAGTGGTGCCGGCACAGATACGCAGTATTTT.

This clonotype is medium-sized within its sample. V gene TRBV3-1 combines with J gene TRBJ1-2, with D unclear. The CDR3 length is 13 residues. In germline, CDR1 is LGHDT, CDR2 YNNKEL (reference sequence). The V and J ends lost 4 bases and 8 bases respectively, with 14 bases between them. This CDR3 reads CASSPKRTVGYTF. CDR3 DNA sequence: TGTGCCAGCAGCCCTAAACGGACTGTCGGCTACACCTTC.

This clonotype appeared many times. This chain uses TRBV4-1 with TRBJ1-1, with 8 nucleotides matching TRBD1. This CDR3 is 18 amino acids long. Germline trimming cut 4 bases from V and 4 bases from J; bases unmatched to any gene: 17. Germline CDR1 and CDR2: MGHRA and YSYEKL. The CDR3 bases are TGCGCCAGCAGCCCCCGGGCAGGGGGCGTTGGGGCTGGCACTGAAGCTTTCTTT. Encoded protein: CASSPRAGGVGAGTEAFF.

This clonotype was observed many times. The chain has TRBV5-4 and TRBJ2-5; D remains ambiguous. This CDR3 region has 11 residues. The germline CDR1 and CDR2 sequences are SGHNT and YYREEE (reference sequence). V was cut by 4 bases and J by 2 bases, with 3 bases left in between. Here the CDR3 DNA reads TGTGCCAGCAGCCAACAAGAGACCCAGTACTTC. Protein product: CASSQQETQYF.

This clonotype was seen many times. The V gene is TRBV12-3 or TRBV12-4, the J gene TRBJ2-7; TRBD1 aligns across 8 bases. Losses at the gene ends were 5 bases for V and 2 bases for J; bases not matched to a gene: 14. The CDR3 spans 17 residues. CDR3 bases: TGTGCCAGCAGTCCATCCCCGGCAGACAGGGGCACCTACGAGCAGTACTTC. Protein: CASSPSPADRGTYEQYF.

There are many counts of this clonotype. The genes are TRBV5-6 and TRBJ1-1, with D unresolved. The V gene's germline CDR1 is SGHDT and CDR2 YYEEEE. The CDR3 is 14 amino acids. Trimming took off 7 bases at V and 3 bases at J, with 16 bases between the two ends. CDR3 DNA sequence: TGTGCCAGCTCCCGTTGGGATGGCGACACTGAAGCTTTCTTT. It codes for CASSRWDGDTEAFF.

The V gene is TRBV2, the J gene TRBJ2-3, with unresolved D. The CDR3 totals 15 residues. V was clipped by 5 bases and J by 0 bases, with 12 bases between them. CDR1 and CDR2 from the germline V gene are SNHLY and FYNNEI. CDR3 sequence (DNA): TGTGCCAGCAGTAGGGTTGCTACTAGCACAGATACGCAGTATTTT. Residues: CASSRVATSTDTQYF. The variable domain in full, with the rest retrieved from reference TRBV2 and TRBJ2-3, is EPEVTQTPSHQVTQMGQEVILRCVPISNHLYFYWYRQILGQKVEFLVSFYNNEISEKSEIFDDQFSVERPDGSNFTLKIRSTKLEDSAMYFCASSRVATSTDTQYFGPGTRLTVL.

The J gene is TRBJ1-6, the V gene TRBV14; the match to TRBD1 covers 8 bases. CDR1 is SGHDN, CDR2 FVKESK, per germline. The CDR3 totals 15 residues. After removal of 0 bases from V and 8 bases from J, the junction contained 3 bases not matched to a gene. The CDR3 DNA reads TGTGCCAGCAGCCAAGAACAGGGGGGCTATTCACCCCTCCACTTT. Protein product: CASSQEQGGYSPLHF.

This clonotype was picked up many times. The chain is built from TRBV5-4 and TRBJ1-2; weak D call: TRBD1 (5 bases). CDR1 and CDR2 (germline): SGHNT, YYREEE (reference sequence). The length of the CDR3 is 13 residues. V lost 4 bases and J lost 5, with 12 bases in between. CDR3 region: CASSGGTLYGYTF. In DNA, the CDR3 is TGTGCCAGCAGCGGGGGAACTCTATATGGCTACACCTTC.

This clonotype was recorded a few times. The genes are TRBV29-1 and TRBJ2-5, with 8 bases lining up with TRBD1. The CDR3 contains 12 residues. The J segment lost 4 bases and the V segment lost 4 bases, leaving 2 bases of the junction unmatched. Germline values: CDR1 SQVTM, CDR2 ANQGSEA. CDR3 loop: CSVVTGGETQYF. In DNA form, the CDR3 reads TGCAGCGTTGTCACAGGGGGAGAGACCCAGTACTTC. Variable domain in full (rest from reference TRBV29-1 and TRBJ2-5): SAVISQKPSRDICQRGTSLTIQCQVDSQVTMMFWYRQQPGQSLTLIATANQGSEATYESGFVIDKFPISRPNLTFSTLTVSNMSPEDSSIYLCSVVTGGETQYFGPGTRLLVL.

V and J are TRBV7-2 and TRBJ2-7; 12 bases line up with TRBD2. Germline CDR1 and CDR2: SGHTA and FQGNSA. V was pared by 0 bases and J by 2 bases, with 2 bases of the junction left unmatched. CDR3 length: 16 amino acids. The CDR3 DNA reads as TGTGCCAGCAGCTTAGCAGGGACTAGCGGGCCCTACGAGCAGTACTTC. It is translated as CASSLAGTSGPYEQYF.

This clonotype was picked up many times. CDR3 loop: CASSEGTSYEQYF. CDR3 bases: TGTGCCAGCTCAGAAGGGACCTCCTACGAGCAGTACTTC. The chain employs TRBV18 and TRBJ2-7; D might be TRBD1 or TRBD2, each matching 5 bases. The CDR3 is made up of 13 amino acids. V lost 5 bases and J lost 0, with 8 bases in between. Germline V CDR1 and CDR2: KGHSH, LQKENI.

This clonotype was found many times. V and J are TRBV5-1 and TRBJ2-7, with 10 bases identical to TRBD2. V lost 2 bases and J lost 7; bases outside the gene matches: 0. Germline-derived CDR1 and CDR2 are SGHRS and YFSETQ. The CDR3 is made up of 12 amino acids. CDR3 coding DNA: TGCGCCAGCAGCTTTAGCGGGGGGGAGCAGTACTTC. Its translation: CASSFSGGEQYF.

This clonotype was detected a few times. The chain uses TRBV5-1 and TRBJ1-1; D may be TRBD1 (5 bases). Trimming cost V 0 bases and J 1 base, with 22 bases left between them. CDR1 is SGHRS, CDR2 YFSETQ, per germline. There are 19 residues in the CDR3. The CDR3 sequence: CASSLASAGPRNQNTEAFF. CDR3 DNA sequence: TGCGCCAGCAGCTTGGCCTCGGCGGGACCACGGAATCAGAACACTGAAGCTTTCTTT. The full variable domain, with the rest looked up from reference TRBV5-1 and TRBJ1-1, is KAGVTQTPRYLIKTRGQQVTLSCSPISGHRSVSWYQQTPGQGLQFLFEYFSETQRNKGNFPGRFSGRQFSNSRSEMNVSTLELGDSALYLCASSLASAGPRNQNTEAFFGQGTRLTVV.

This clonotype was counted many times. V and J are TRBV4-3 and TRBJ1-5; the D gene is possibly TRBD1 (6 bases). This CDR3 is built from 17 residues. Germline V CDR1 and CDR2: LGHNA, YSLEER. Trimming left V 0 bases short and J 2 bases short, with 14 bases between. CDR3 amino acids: CASSQDGVGGGNQPQHF. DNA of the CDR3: TGCGCCAGCAGCCAAGATGGTGTAGGGGGTGGCAATCAGCCCCAGCATTTT.

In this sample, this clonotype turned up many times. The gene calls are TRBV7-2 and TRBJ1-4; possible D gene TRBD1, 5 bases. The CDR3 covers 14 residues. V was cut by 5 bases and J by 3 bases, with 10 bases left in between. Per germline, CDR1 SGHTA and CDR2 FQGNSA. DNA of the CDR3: TGTGCCAGCAGCCGTCGGGGCCCTAATGAAAAACTGTTTTTT. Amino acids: CASSRRGPNEKLFF.